These T cell receptor beta chains were read from a single sample in a study of blood T cells in healthy people across ages. From the 5' RACE reads, TCRdb called clonotypes with MiXCR, one entry per CDR3 protein. This table has about 1.4 million distinct CDR3 sequences, approximately 59% appearing once. The sequencing input was blood. The source of these receptors is a young man in good health. CDR3s include the opening cysteine and the closing phenylalanine or tryptophan. D genes are given only for firm matches. A clone size is listed for some rows: how often the clone was seen (once, few, many), or a class if it is expanded.

abundance	v_gene	d_gene	j_gene	CDR3aa	CDR3nt
NA	TRBV6-2/TRBV6-3	TRBD1	TRBJ2-1	CASSYPLGTGAYNEQFF	TGTGCCAGCAGTTACCCCCTCGGGACAGGGGCTTACAATGAGCAGTTCTTC
NA	TRBV7-2	NA	TRBJ2-7	CASSLDRGGPFLEQYF	TGTGCCAGCAGCTTAGACCGGGGAGGTCCCTTTCTCGAGCAGTACTTC
NA	TRBV7-2	TRBD1	TRBJ2-7	CASSLDSGQGSREQYF	TGTGCCAGCAGCTTAGACTCGGGACAGGGATCGAGGGAGCAGTACTTC
NA	TRBV20-1	NA	TRBJ2-1	CSASSGYSDEQFF	TGCAGTGCTAGTTCGGGCTATTCCGATGAGCAGTTCTTC
few	TRBV7-2	NA	TRBJ1-4	CASSHPPGTVNEKLFF	TGTGCCAGCAGCCACCCTCCCGGGACGGTGAATGAAAAACTGTTTTTT
NA	TRBV5-1	NA	TRBJ2-7	CASSLLDFDEQYF	TGCGCCAGCAGCTTGCTGGATTTCGACGAGCAGTACTTC
NA	TRBV29-1	TRBD1	TRBJ2-1	CSVPLTGASYNEQFF	TGCAGCGTACCATTAACAGGGGCGAGTTACAATGAGCAGTTCTTC
once	TRBV20-1	NA	TRBJ2-7	CSARDVGIMYEQYF	TGCAGTGCTAGAGATGTCGGAATTATGTACGAGCAGTACTTC
NA	TRBV20-1	NA	TRBJ1-6	CSAHGGNNSPLHF	TGCAGTGCTCACGGCGGCAATAATTCACCCCTCCACTTT
NA	TRBV5-1	TRBD1	TRBJ1-1	CASMAETGALEAFF	TGCGCCAGCATGGCTGAGACAGGGGCGTTAGAAGCTTTCTTT
NA	TRBV29-1	TRBD2	TRBJ2-1	CSAGGANEQFF	TGCAGCGCCGGGGGGGCGAATGAGCAGTTCTTC
few	TRBV29-1	NA	TRBJ2-4	CSVEPPAKNIQYF	TGCAGCGTTGAACCCCCAGCCAAAAACATTCAGTACTTC
few	TRBV7-9	NA	TRBJ2-7	CASRRRDTYEQYF	TGTGCCTCCCGGCGGCGGGATACCTACGAGCAGTACTTC
NA	TRBV4-3	NA	TRBJ2-5	CASSLGCLRVETQYF	TGCGCCAGCAGCCTTGGGTGCCTTAGGGTGGAGACCCAGTACTTC
few	TRBV5-5	TRBD2	TRBJ2-1	CASSFPEGLAGGFLSYEQFF	TGTGCCAGCAGCTTCCCAGAGGGACTAGCGGGAGGGTTCCTCAGCTATGAGCAGTTCTTC
NA	TRBV27	NA	TRBJ1-2	CASLSFRDGNYGYTF	TGTGCCAGCCTCTCTTTCCGGGACGGAAACTATGGCTACACCTTC
few	TRBV28	NA	TRBJ2-3	CASSSGTRGTDTQYF	TGTGCCAGCAGTTCTGGGACGAGAGGCACAGATACGCAGTATTTT
NA	TRBV4-1	TRBD1	TRBJ2-7	CASSQADRGVCEQYF	TGTGCCAGCAGCCAAGCAGACAGGGGAGTCTGCGAGCAGTACTTC
once	TRBV4-1	TRBD1	TRBJ2-7	CASSLRQGTHEQYF	TGCGCCAGCAGCCTCAGACAGGGTACCCACGAGCAGTACTTC
once	TRBV6-5	TRBD1	TRBJ2-1	CASRGTGRSYNEQFF	TGTGCCAGCAGGGGGACAGGGAGGTCCTACAATGAGCAGTTCTTC
NA	TRBV19	NA	TRBJ1-5	CASSILAGDQPQHF	TGTGCCAGTAGTATTTTAGCAGGGGATCAGCCCCAGCATTTT
NA	TRBV5-1	TRBD1	TRBJ2-5	CASSQDRARETQYF	TGCGCCAGCAGTCAAGACAGGGCGCGAGAGACCCAGTACTTC
NA	TRBV25-1	TRBD1	TRBJ2-5	CASSGATGGYGETQYF	TGTGCCAGCAGTGGGGCGACAGGGGGCTACGGGGAGACCCAGTACTTC
NA	TRBV6-1	NA	TRBJ2-3	CASSEAEGRGTQYF	TGTGCCAGCAGTGAAGCCGAGGGTCGGGGTACGCAGTATTTT